The TCR beta chain described here comes from a study of early T cells in non-severe SARS-CoV-2 infection. The wider study: Unpaired chains resulted from sequencing bulk RNA of unsorted whole blood.

Unique molecular identifiers were added to individual cDNA molecules. MiXCR, run by TCRdb on the 5' RACE reads, gives a single entry per CDR3 protein. The profile shows more than 75,000 distinct CDR3 sequences, roughly 13% of them singletons. In germline, CDR1 is MNHNS, CDR2 SASEGT. Trimming cost V 1 base and J 4 bases, with 7 bases left between them. The CDR3 is 13 amino acids. This clonotype has more than one count but fewer than ten. This clonotype was sampled from an adult who was a healthcare worker with PCR-confirmed SARS-CoV-2 infection or an uninfected control (not recorded which). The sequenced sample consisted of whole blood. V and J are TRBV6-1 and TRBJ1-2; unclear D gene. This CDR3 reads CASSEEGIYGYTF. The CDR3, as DNA: TGTGCCAGCAGTGAAGAAGGCATCTATGGCTACACCTTC.